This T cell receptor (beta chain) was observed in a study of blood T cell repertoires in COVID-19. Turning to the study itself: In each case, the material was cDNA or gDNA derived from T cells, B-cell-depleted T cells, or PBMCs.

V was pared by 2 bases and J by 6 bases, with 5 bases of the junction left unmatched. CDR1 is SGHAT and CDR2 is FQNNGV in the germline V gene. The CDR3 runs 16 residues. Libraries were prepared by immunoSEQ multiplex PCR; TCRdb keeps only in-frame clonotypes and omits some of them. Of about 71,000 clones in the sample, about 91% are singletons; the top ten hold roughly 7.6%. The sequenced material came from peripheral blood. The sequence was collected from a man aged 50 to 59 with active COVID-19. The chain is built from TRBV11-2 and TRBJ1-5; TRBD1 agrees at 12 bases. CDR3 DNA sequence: TGTGCCAGCAGCTTATTGGGACAGGGGGCCGGTCAGCCCCAGCATTTT. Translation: CASSLLGQGAGQPQHF. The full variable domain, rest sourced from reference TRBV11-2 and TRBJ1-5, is EAGVAQSPRYKIIEKRQSVAFWCNPISGHATLYWYQQILGQGPKLLIQFQNNGVVDDSQLPKDRFSAERLKGVDSTLKIQPAKLEDSAVYLCASSLLGQGAGQPQHFGDGTRLSIL.